These 24 T cell receptor beta chains were sequenced from one sample in a study of T cell responses to AZD1222 COVID-19 vaccine. TCRdb's copy holds only in-frame clones and misses some; the assay was immunoSEQ multiplex PCR. Of roughly 130,000 clones listed, 80% to 90% are singletons. The source material was peripheral blood, sampled on day 0 of MenACWY control vaccination. These receptors all stem from an adult in good health.

This rearrangement joins TRBV24-1 to TRBJ2-3; D ambiguous. CDR1 KGHDR and CDR2 SFDVKD come from the germline V gene. The ends were cut back, 3 bases at V and 6 bases at J, with 12 bases in the middle. This CDR3 has 14 amino acids. Here the CDR3 reads CATSDAQDGDTQYF. The CDR3 bases are TGTGCCACCAGTGATGCCCAGGATGGGGATACGCAGTATTTT.

The J gene is TRBJ2-2, the V gene TRBV5-4; tentative D call: TRBD2 (6 bases). With 4 bases removed from V and 4 bases from J, the gap between germline ends came to 17 bases. Germline CDR1 SGHNT, CDR2 YYREEE (reference sequence). The CDR3 is made up of 16 amino acids. CDR3 bases: TGTGCCAGCAGCCCGGGACTTTTAGAGGGCACCGGGGAGCTGTTTTTT. It specifies CASSPGLLEGTGELFF.

The chain joins TRBV18 to TRBJ2-5; D might be TRBD1 (5 bases). Germline V gene lookup returns CDR1 KGHSH and CDR2 LQKENI. The CDR3 is 14 residues long. Trimming shortened V by 0 bases and J by 5 bases, and 10 bases separated the two germline ends. The CDR3 DNA reads TGTGCCAGCTCACCACCAGACAGTCGCGAGACCCAGTACTTC. It is translated as CASSPPDSRETQYF. Drawing the rest from reference TRBV18 and TRBJ2-5, the complete variable domain is NAGVMQNPRHLVRRRGQEARLRCSPMKGHSHVYWYRQLPEEGLKFMVYLQKENIIDESGMPKERFSAEFPKEGPSILRIQQVVRGDSAAYFCASSPPDSRETQYFGPGTRLLVL.

The chain links TRBV7-2 to TRBJ2-2; 10 bases match TRBD2. CDR1 and CDR2 (germline): SGHTA, FQGNSA. The CDR3 spans 17 residues. Germline trimming cut 1 base from V and 5 bases from J; bases unmatched to any gene: 7. Here the CDR3 DNA reads TGTGCCAGCAGCTTAGACCGGCTAGCGGGAGCAACCGGGGAGCTGTTTTTT. Its translation: CASSLDRLAGATGELFF.

V is TRBV6-6 and J is TRBJ1-1; 8 bases align to TRBD1. The CDR3 sequence is 13 residues long. Looked up from germline, CDR1 is MNHNY and CDR2 is SVGAGI (reference sequence). Germline trimming cut 6 bases from V and 5 bases from J; bases unmatched to any gene: 5. The chain's CDR3 is CASRLQGETEAFF. CDR3 bases: TGTGCCAGCAGATTACAGGGGGAGACTGAAGCTTTCTTT.

The chain recombines TRBV28 with TRBJ1-2; 7 nucleotides agree with TRBD1. There are 14 residues in the CDR3. Germline CDR1 is MDHEN and CDR2 is SYDVKM. J lost 2 bases, V lost 7 bases, and 7 bases had no gene match. The DNA for the CDR3 is TGTGCCAGCAAATCCCCGGGACAGAACTATGGCTACACCTTC. Protein: CASKSPGQNYGYTF.

CDR3 region: CASSPGQGDEGNGYTF. CDR3 in DNA: TGTGCCAGCAGTCCGGGACAGGGGGATGAAGGGAATGGCTACACCTTC. The rearrangement joins TRBV6-4 to TRBJ1-2, with 11 nucleotides matching TRBD1. The CDR3 sequence is 16 residues long. Trimming cost V 5 bases and J 6 bases; bases outside gene matches: 11. The germline V gene has CDR1 MRHNA and CDR2 SNTAGT.

The gene calls are TRBV28 and TRBJ2-7; D perhaps matches TRBD2 (6 bases). V was pared by 7 bases and J by 3 bases, with 16 bases between. From germline, CDR1 is MDHEN and CDR2 SYDVKM. The CDR3 length is 14 residues. Here the CDR3 reads CASILTRGGYEQYF. CDR3 bases: TGTGCCAGCATCCTTACAAGGGGAGGCTACGAGCAGTACTTC.

About this clone: The sample contains more than one DNA sequence encoding this CDR3. The V call is TRBV6-5, the J call TRBJ1-1; D possibly corresponds to TRBD1 (6 bases). This CDR3 has 14 amino acids. Germline V gives CDR1 MNHEY, CDR2 SVGAGI. Trimming took off 0 bases at V and 5 bases at J, with 10 bases between the two ends. CDR3 loop: CASSYSKGGTEAFF. The CDR3 nucleotides read TGTGCCAGCAGTTACTCGAAGGGGGGAACTGAAGCTTTCTTT.

J is TRBJ2-7 and V is TRBV30; 9 bases match TRBD1. There are 12 residues in the CDR3. The germline V gene has CDR1 GTSNPN and CDR2 SVGIG (reference sequence). The ends lost 3 bases at V and 4 bases at J; junction bases unmatched: 1. CDR3 coding DNA: TGTGCCTGGAGCGGGACAGGGTACGAGCAGTACTTC. It yields the protein CAWSGTGYEQYF.

The chain has TRBV30 and TRBJ2-2, with D unresolved. The CDR3 has 13 residues. The germline gives CDR1 GTSNPN, CDR2 SVGIG (reference sequence). Trimming took off 0 bases at V and 6 bases at J, with 8 bases between the two ends. The CDR3 DNA reads as TGTGCCTGGAGTGTACCTAGGTCCGGGGAGCTGTTTTTT. Translation gives CAWSVPRSGELFF.

The chain carries TRBV7-2 and TRBJ1-4; D is unclear. The CDR3 contains 12 residues. Trimming stripped 3 bases from V and 8 bases from J, with 7 bases between. Germline V CDR1 and CDR2: SGHTA, FQGNSA. The DNA of the CDR3 is TGTGCCAGCAGCTTTGGGTGGGAAAAACTGTTTTTT. This encodes CASSFGWEKLFF. Using reference TRBV7-2 and TRBJ1-4 for the parts outside the CDR3, the full variable domain is GAGVSQSPSNKVTEKGKDVELRCDPISGHTALYWYRQSLGQGLEFLIYFQGNSAPDKSGLPSDRFSAERTGGSVSTLTIQRTQQEDSAVYLCASSFGWEKLFFGSGTQLSVL.

The chain carries TRBV30 and TRBJ2-3; D could derive from TRBD1 or TRBD2 (5 bases each). Between the trimmed V and J ends, which lost 1 base and 2 bases, there was a span of 10 bases. Germline CDR1 reads GTSNPN; CDR2 reads SVGIG (reference sequence). CDR3 size: 14 residues. The chain's CDR3 is CAWSGGAYTDTQYF. In DNA, the CDR3 is TGTGCCTGGAGTGGAGGGGCCTACACAGATACGCAGTATTTT.

The chain combines TRBV27 with TRBJ2-1; D not resolved. Trimming removed 5 bases from V and 3 bases from J, with 8 bases in between. Germline loops: CDR1 MNHEY, CDR2 SMNVEV (reference sequence). The CDR3 has 13 amino acids. Here the CDR3 DNA reads TGTGCCAGCAGTATAACACTCTACAATGAGCAGTTCTTC. The encoded protein is CASSITLYNEQFF.

J is TRBJ1-4 and V is TRBV28; D possibly corresponds to TRBD1 (6 bases). The CDR3 covers 11 residues. With 8 bases removed from V and 13 bases from J, the gap between germline ends came to 14 bases. Germline-derived CDR1 and CDR2 are MDHEN and SYDVKM. CDR3 nucleotides: TGTGCCAGCGGCCTCAGGGGCGGACTGTTTTTT. It codes for CASGLRGGLFF.

The chain uses TRBV7-9 and TRBJ1-6; D unresolved. The CDR3 length is 15 residues. V dropped 0 bases and J dropped 10 bases, with 13 bases sitting between them. Germline-derived CDR1 and CDR2 are SEHNR and FQNEAQ (reference sequence). The CDR3 spells CASSLAQTLGSPLHF. In DNA, the CDR3 is TGTGCCAGCAGCTTAGCCCAGACCCTTGGGTCACCCCTCCACTTT. The whole variable domain, remainder taken from reference TRBV7-9 and TRBJ1-6, is DTGVSQNPRHKITKRGQNVTFRCDPISEHNRLYWYRQTLGQGPEFLTYFQNEAQLEKSRLLSDRFSAERPKGSFSTLEIQRTEQGDSAMYLCASSLAQTLGSPLHFGNGTRLTVT.

In its sample, this clone was seen once. V and J are TRBV2 and TRBJ2-3, with D possibly matching TRBD2 (5 bases). This CDR3 comprises 17 residues. V lost 8 bases, J lost 0 bases, and 21 bases lay in between. Germline V gene data show CDR1 as SNHLY and CDR2 as FYNNEI. This chain's CDR3 is CASGPAEVLFSTDTQYF. The CDR3 nucleotides are TGTGCCAGCGGGCCAGCGGAAGTCTTATTTAGCACAGATACGCAGTATTTT.

The V gene is TRBV9, the J gene TRBJ2-1, with TRBD2 matching over 10 bases. The CDR3 is made up of 16 amino acids. J gave up 9 bases and V 3 bases, and 12 bases lay outside the gene matches. Germline CDR1 is SGDLS and CDR2 is YYNGEE. The CDR3 sequence is CASSAHTQLAGVEQFF. Written as DNA, the CDR3 is TGTGCCAGCAGCGCCCATACACAGCTAGCGGGAGTTGAGCAGTTCTTC.

The chain employs TRBV28 and TRBJ2-7; 8 bases agree with TRBD1. V gave up 4 bases and J gave up 0 bases; unmatched junction bases: 8. The CDR3 extends over 16 amino acids. Per germline, CDR1 MDHEN and CDR2 SYDVKM. CDR3 protein: CASSSSGQAPSYEQYF. CDR3 DNA: TGTGCCAGCAGTTCCTCGGGACAGGCACCCTCCTACGAGCAGTACTTC.

J is TRBJ2-7 and V is TRBV9; 7 bases map to TRBD2. V dropped 4 bases and J dropped 1; count of bases not matched to a gene: 8. The germline gives CDR1 SGDLS, CDR2 YYNGEE. The CDR3 length is 15 residues. The CDR3 sequence is CASSPQAGLSYEQYF. The CDR3 nucleotides are TGTGCCAGCAGCCCACAAGCGGGGTTGTCCTACGAGCAGTACTTC.

This chain joins TRBV28 and TRBJ2-3; weak D call: TRBD2 (6 bases). The CDR3 is 15 amino acids. Germline CDR1 MDHEN, CDR2 SYDVKM. V lost 4 bases to trimming and J lost 2 bases, with 13 bases between them. The CDR3 nucleotides read TGTGCCAGCAGTTCTCCGGGACTTGCCACAGATACGCAGTATTTT. This encodes CASSSPGLATDTQYF.

This rearrangement joins TRBV20-1 to TRBJ1-2; perhaps TRBD1 as D (6 bases). From germline, CDR1 is DFQATT and CDR2 SNEGSKA (reference sequence). V lost 3 bases to trimming and J lost 11 bases, with 13 bases between them. The CDR3 sequence is 11 residues long. The CDR3 region is CSARKEGGYTF. The CDR3 DNA reads as TGCAGTGCTAGGAAGGAGGGGGGGTACACCTTC.

The chain couples TRBV4-1 to TRBJ1-5, with D perhaps TRBD1 (5 bases). The V end lost 1 base, the J end lost 5 bases, and 15 bases lay between the germline ends. The CDR3 contains 16 residues. Germline V gives CDR1 MGHRA, CDR2 YSYEKL. The CDR3 is CASSQVIVTDYQPQHF. The CDR3 DNA sequence: TGCGCCAGCAGCCAAGTAATTGTGACAGACTATCAGCCCCAGCATTTT.

The chain carries TRBV14 and TRBJ2-7; D is tentatively TRBD1 or TRBD2 (5 bases each). The CDR3 has 13 residues. Germline assignment: CDR1 SGHDN and CDR2 FVKESK. V was pared by 5 bases and J by 6 bases, with 14 bases between. CDR3 loop: CASSAGTFTEQYF. The CDR3 DNA reads TGTGCCAGCAGCGCCGGGACCTTCACCGAGCAGTACTTC.